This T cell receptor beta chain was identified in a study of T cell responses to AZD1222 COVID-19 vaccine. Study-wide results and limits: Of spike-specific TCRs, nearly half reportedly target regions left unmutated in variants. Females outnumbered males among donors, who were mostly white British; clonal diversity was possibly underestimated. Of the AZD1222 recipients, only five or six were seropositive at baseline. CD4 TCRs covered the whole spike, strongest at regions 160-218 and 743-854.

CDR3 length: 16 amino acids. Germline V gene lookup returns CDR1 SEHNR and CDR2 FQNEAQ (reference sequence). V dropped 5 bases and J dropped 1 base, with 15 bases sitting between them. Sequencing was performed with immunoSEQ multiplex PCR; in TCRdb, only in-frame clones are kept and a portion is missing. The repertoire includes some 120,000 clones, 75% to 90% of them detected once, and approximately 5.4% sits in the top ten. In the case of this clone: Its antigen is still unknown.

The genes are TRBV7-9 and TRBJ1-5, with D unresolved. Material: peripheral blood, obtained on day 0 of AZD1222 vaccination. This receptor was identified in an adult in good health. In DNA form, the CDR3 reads TGTGCCAGCAGCGGCCCTCTGGGTGGGAGCAATCAGCCCCAGCATTTT. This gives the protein CASSGPLGGSNQPQHF. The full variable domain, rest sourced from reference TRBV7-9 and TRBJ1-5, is DTGVSQNPRHKITKRGQNVTFRCDPISEHNRLYWYRQTLGQGPEFLTYFQNEAQLEKSRLLSDRFSAERPKGSFSTLEIQRTEQGDSAMYLCASSGPLGGSNQPQHFGDGTRLSIL.